Given below is one T cell receptor beta chain in context. Its matching antigen is unknown. This entry is derived from a study of cytomegalovirus exposure and HLA in healthy donors. Turning to the study itself: Inside one of the first data releases sat about 85 million unique TCRs taken from HLA-typed donors. Study conclusions and caveats: Rare TCR sequences dominated, though some public TCRs recurred in many donors. Later work showed greater clonal expansion in HLA-associated TCR beta chains than in equally common others.

Researchers ran the PCR with 60 Vbeta and 13 Jbeta primers. The repertoire was sequenced with immunoSEQ multiplex PCR; TCRdb's copy has only in-frame clones and lacks some. This repertoire includes over 55,000 clones. V gave up 4 bases and J gave up 2 bases, with 12 bases separating them. This CDR3 is 14 amino acids long. Germline V CDR1 and CDR2: SGHRS, YFSETQ. The source is a boy aged 5 to 17 in good health and CMV-seronegative. The specimen sequenced was PBMCs. V is TRBV5-1 and J is TRBJ1-2, with D possibly matching TRBD1 (6 bases). The CDR3 is CASSKLDRNYGYTF. CDR3 nucleotide sequence: TGCGCCAGCAGCAAGTTGGACAGAAACTATGGCTACACCTTC. Drawing the rest from reference TRBV5-1 and TRBJ1-2, the complete variable domain is KAGVTQTPRYLIKTRGQQVTLSCSPISGHRSVSWYQQTPGQGLQFLFEYFSETQRNKGNFPGRFSGRQFSNSRSEMNVSTLELGDSALYLCASSKLDRNYGYTFGSGTRLTVV.